Sequencing of this T cell receptor beta chain was carried out in a study of blood T cell repertoires in COVID-19. As for the study in general: The analysed material was cDNA or gDNA that came from T cells, B-cell-depleted T cells, or PBMCs.

Authors' methods: The assay estimated nucleated cells by amplifying reference gene primers. Profiling relied on immunoSEQ multiplex PCR, and the TCRdb table lists in-frame clones only, not all of them. V and J calls plus clone size are reproduced from that table; the DNA served to infer D and trimming. The table includes roughly 100,000 clones, about 90% detected once. Trimming took 2 bases from V and 6 from J; bases not matched to a gene: 2. Per germline, CDR1 SEHNR and CDR2 FQNEAQ (reference sequence). The CDR3 extends over 14 amino acids. This chain uses TRBV7-9 with TRBJ2-3, with 10 positions matching TRBD2. This TCR was sampled from a young man with acute or convalescent COVID-19. Sequenced: peripheral blood. This CDR3 is CASSLLAGVDTQYF. The CDR3 region has the DNA TGTGCCAGCAGCTTACTAGCGGGAGTTGATACGCAGTATTTT. The full variable domain, with the rest looked up from reference TRBV7-9 and TRBJ2-3, is DTGVSQNPRHKITKRGQNVTFRCDPISEHNRLYWYRQTLGQGPEFLTYFQNEAQLEKSRLLSDRFSAERPKGSFSTLEIQRTEQGDSAMYLCASSLLAGVDTQYFGPGTRLTVL.